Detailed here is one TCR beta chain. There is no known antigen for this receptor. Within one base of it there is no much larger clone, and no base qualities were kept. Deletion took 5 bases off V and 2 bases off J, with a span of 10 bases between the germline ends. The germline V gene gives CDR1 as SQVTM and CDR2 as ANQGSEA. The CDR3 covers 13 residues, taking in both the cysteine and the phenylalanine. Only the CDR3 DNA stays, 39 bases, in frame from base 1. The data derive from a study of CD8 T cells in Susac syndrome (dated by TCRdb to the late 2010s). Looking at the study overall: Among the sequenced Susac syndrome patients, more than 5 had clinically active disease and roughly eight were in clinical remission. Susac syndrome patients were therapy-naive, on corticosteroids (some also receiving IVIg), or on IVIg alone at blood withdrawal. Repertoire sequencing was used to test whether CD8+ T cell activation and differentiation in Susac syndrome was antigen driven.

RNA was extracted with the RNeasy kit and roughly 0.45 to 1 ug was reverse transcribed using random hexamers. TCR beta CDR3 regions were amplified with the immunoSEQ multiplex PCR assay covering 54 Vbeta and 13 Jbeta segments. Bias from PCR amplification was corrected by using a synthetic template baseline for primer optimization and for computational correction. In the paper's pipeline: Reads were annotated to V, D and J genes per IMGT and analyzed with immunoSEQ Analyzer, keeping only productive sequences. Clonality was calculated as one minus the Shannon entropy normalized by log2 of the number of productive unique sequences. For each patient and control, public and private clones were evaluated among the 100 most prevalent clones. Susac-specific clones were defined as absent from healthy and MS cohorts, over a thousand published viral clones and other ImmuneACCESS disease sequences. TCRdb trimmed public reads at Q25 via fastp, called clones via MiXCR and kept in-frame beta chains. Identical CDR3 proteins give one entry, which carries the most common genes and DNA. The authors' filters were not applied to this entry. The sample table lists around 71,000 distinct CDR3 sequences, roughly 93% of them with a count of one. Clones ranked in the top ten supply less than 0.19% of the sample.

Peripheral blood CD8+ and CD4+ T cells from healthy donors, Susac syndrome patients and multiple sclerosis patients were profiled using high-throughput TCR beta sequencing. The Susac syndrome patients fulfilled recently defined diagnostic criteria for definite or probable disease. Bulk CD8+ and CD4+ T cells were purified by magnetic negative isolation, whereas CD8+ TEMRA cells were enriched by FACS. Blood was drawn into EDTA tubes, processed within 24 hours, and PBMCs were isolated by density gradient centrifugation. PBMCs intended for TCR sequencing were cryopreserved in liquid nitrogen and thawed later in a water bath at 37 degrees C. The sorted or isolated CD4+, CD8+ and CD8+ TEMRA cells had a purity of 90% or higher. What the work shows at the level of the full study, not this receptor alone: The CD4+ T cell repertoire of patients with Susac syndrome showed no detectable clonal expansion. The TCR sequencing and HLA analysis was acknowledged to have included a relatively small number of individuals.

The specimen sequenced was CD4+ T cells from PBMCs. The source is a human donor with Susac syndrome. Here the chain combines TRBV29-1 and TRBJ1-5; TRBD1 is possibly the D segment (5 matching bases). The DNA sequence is TGCAGCGTTAGGGGAATGGGCAATCAGCCCCAGCATTTT. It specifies CSVRGMGNQPQHF.